This TCR beta chain was documented in a study of control samples from healthy donors and cancer patients. Trimming cost V 5 bases and J 0 bases, with 14 bases left between them. This CDR3 is 15 amino acids long. Germline assignment: CDR1 SQVTM and CDR2 ANQGSEA. The sample holds one count of this clone. Clones were read by immunoSEQ multiplex PCR, and TCRdb kept only the in-frame ones, dropping some. This sample has 150,000 to 200,000 clones, with around 90% found just once. The sequencing sample was made of blood. J is TRBJ2-1 and V is TRBV29-1; maybe TRBD2 (5 bases). The origin of this receptor is a woman in her 50s in good health. In DNA, the CDR3 is TGCAGCGTTAGGACTCCAACCAGCTCCTACAATGAGCAGTTCTTC. It yields the protein CSVRTPTSSYNEQFF.